A selection of T cell receptor beta chains follows, all from one sample in a study of CD8+CD57+ T cells in acquired aplastic anemia. TCRdb used MiXCR to reprocess the reads, holding one entry per CDR3 protein. In the table there are some 140,000 distinct CDR3 sequences, 40% to 65% of which are singletons. Sequencing was carried out using sorted CD4+, CD8+, or CD8+CD57+ T cells (not recorded which) from PBMCs. All receptors derive from a human donor with aplastic anemia. Each CDR3 is given with its conserved first and last residue. Fields, in order: CDR3 protein, CDR3 DNA, clone size, J gene, V gene, D gene. The D gene is left open where the match is weak. Expanded clones get a size class; other rows say once, few or many, or leave the size out.

CDR3: CSARSGQLSYEQYF; DNA: TGCAGTGCTAGATCGGGACAGCTCTCCTACGAGCAGTACTTC; size: -; J: TRBJ2-7; V: TRBV20-1; D: TRBD1
CDR3: CASSRVRGAGELFF; DNA: TGTGCCAGCAGCCGAGTCAGGGGAGCCGGGGAGCTGTTTTTT; size: -; J: TRBJ2-2; V: TRBV3-1; D: -
CDR3: CASSLEWGGYYEQYF; DNA: TGTGCCAGCAGCTTAGAATGGGGGGGATACTACGAGCAGTACTTC; size: -; J: TRBJ2-7; V: TRBV11-2; D: TRBD2
CDR3: CASSSSGGNYEQYF; DNA: TGTGCCAGCAGTTCTAGCGGCGGAAACTACGAGCAGTACTTC; size: -; J: TRBJ2-7; V: TRBV11-1; D: TRBD2
CDR3: CARQIQGGYTF; DNA: TGTGCCAGACAAATACAGGGCGGCTACACCTTC; size: many; J: TRBJ1-2; V: TRBV2; D: -
CDR3: CASSIGGAGANVLTF; DNA: TGTGCCAGTAGTATAGGAGGGGCTGGGGCCAACGTCCTGACTTTC; size: -; J: TRBJ2-6; V: TRBV19; D: -
CDR3: CSAVVASKETQYF; DNA: TGCAGTGCTGTTGTAGCCAGCAAAGAGACCCAGTACTTC; size: few; J: TRBJ2-5; V: TRBV20-1; D: -
CDR3: CATSMDRIAYEQYF; DNA: TGTGCCACCTCTATGGACAGGATCGCCTACGAGCAGTACTTC; size: many; J: TRBJ2-7; V: TRBV15; D: TRBD1
CDR3: CSAQQMNTEAFF; DNA: TGCAGCGCACAACAGATGAACACTGAAGCTTTCTTT; size: -; J: TRBJ1-1; V: TRBV29-1; D: -
CDR3: CATSREEGDTEAFF; DNA: TGTGCCACCAGCAGAGAGGAGGGCGACACTGAAGCTTTCTTT; size: many; J: TRBJ1-1; V: TRBV15; D: -
CDR3: CASSPGLGGYTF; DNA: TGTGCCAGCAGTCCGGGACTAGGTGGCTACACCTTC; size: few; J: TRBJ1-2; V: TRBV2; D: -
CDR3: CATRNPMRGDRSNEQFF; DNA: TGTGCCACCCGTAACCCGATGCGGGGGGATAGGAGCAATGAGCAGTTCTTC; size: -; J: TRBJ2-1; V: TRBV2; D: TRBD2
CDR3: CASSPSTGGADSPLHF; DNA: TGTGCCAGCAGCCCGAGCACAGGGGGCGCCGATTCACCCCTCCACTTT; size: -; J: TRBJ1-6; V: TRBV11-2; D: TRBD1
CDR3: CSATDRGGEKLFF; DNA: TGCAGTGCGACCGACAGGGGTGGTGAAAAACTGTTTTTT; size: -; J: TRBJ1-4; V: TRBV20-1; D: TRBD1
CDR3: CATSRAQAGDPIYF; DNA: TGTGCCACCAGCAGAGCCCAGGCGGGGGATCCCATATATTTT; size: -; J: TRBJ1-3; V: TRBV15; D: -
CDR3: CSVWDRGKETQYF; DNA: TGCAGCGTGTGGGACAGGGGGAAGGAGACCCAGTACTTC; size: -; J: TRBJ2-5; V: TRBV29-1; D: TRBD1
CDR3: CASSRPTSGELFF; DNA: TGTGCCAGCAGCCGCCCCACTAGCGGGGAGCTGTTTTTT; size: -; J: TRBJ2-2; V: TRBV7-8; D: -
CDR3: CASSRTSGTQGSGEQYF; DNA: TGCGCCAGCAGCAGGACTAGCGGAACACAAGGGTCGGGGGAGCAGTACTTC; size: -; J: TRBJ2-7; V: TRBV5-1; D: TRBD2
CDR3: CASRQGTYNYGYTF; DNA: TGTGCCAGCAGGCAGGGGACCTATAACTATGGCTACACCTTC; size: few; J: TRBJ1-2; V: TRBV12-3/TRBV12-4; D: -
CDR3: CASSIASRDRGGDEQFF; DNA: TGTGCCAGTAGTATAGCCTCCCGGGACAGGGGAGGGGATGAGCAGTTCTTC; size: many; J: TRBJ2-1; V: TRBV19; D: TRBD1
CDR3: CSARDQYRGTEAFF; DNA: TGCAGTGCTAGAGATCAGTATAGAGGGACTGAAGCTTTCTTT; size: many; J: TRBJ1-1; V: TRBV20-1; D: -
CDR3: CASSFGITEAFF; DNA: TGTGCCAGCAGCTTTGGGATCACTGAAGCTTTCTTT; size: -; J: TRBJ1-1; V: TRBV7-3; D: -
CDR3: CSARDLPGDNQPQHF; DNA: TGCAGTGCTAGAGATTTGCCCGGGGACAATCAGCCCCAGCATTTT; size: many; J: TRBJ1-5; V: TRBV20-1; D: -
CDR3: CSAKQGLAGGRSINEQFF; DNA: TGCAGTGCTAAACAGGGACTAGCGGGGGGGCGATCTATCAATGAGCAGTTCTTC; size: -; J: TRBJ2-1; V: TRBV20-1; D: TRBD2
CDR3: CASSLTPRQLNTEAFF; DNA: TGTGCCAGCAGCTTAACCCCCCGACAGTTGAACACTGAAGCTTTCTTT; size: many; J: TRBJ1-1; V: TRBV7-6; D: -
CDR3: CASSTQGIPSTDTQYF; DNA: TGCGCCAGCAGCACCCAGGGAATACCCAGCACAGATACGCAGTATTTT; size: -; J: TRBJ2-3; V: TRBV5-1; D: -
CDR3: CATSDSRTGSNTEAFF; DNA: TGTGCCACCAGTGATTCCCGGACAGGGAGTAACACTGAAGCTTTCTTT; size: -; J: TRBJ1-1; V: TRBV24-1; D: TRBD1
CDR3: CASHRTASNEQYF; DNA: TGTGCCAGCCACCGGACAGCCAGCAACGAGCAGTACTTC; size: -; J: TRBJ2-7; V: TRBV5-4; D: -
CDR3: CATSDRPGHLNERYQETQYF; DNA: TGTGCCACCAGTGACCGACCGGGACACCTAAATGAAAGGTACCAAGAGACCCAGTACTTC; size: -; J: TRBJ2-5; V: TRBV24-1; D: -
CDR3: CASSPQGSVGSPLHF; DNA: TGTGCCAGCAGCCCCCAGGGGAGCGTCGGTTCACCCCTCCACTTT; size: -; J: TRBJ1-6; V: TRBV5-8; D: -
CDR3: CSANRVSQETQYF; DNA: TGCAGTGCTAACAGGGTATCCCAAGAGACCCAGTACTTC; size: few; J: TRBJ2-5; V: TRBV20-1; D: -
CDR3: CASSGPDGNSGNTICF; DNA: TGTGCCAGCAGCGGACCCGACGGAAACTCTGGAAACACCATATGTTTT; size: -; J: TRBJ1-3; V: TRBV11-2; D: -
CDR3: CASSLEPGLRNEQFF; DNA: TGTGCCAGCAGCTTGGAACCGGGACTGCGCAATGAGCAGTTCTTC; size: -; J: TRBJ2-1; V: TRBV5-6; D: -
CDR3: CASRRSDSSSYNEQFF; DNA: TGTGCCAGCAGACGTAGCGATTCTAGCTCCTACAATGAGCAGTTCTTC; size: -; J: TRBJ2-1; V: TRBV12-3/TRBV12-4; D: -
CDR3: CASSQDHKATYEQYF; DNA: TGCGCCAGCAGCCAAGATCACAAGGCGACCTACGAGCAGTACTTC; size: many; J: TRBJ2-7; V: TRBV4-3; D: -
CDR3: CASSLGTRAGGNNEQFF; DNA: TGTGCCAGCAGCTTAGGAACGCGGGCAGGGGGCAACAATGAGCAGTTCTTC; size: -; J: TRBJ2-1; V: TRBV11-1; D: TRBD1
CDR3: CASVGPEAFF; DNA: TGTGCCAGCGTCGGACCTGAAGCTTTCTTT; size: once; J: TRBJ1-1; V: TRBV7-9; D: -
CDR3: CASSFGDSGRAFF; DNA: TGTGCCAGCAGCTTTGGGGACAGTGGGAGAGCTTTCTTT; size: -; J: TRBJ1-1; V: TRBV7-2; D: TRBD1
CDR3: CASSKTGGGPYGYTF; DNA: TGTGCCAGCAGCAAGACAGGGGGGGGGCCCTATGGCTACACCTTC; size: once; J: TRBJ1-2; V: TRBV5-5; D: TRBD1
CDR3: CASRLSGGAETQYF; DNA: TGTGCCAGCAGACTTAGCGGGGGGGCAGAGACCCAGTACTTC; size: -; J: TRBJ2-5; V: TRBV7-9; D: TRBD2
CDR3: CASSPSGQGDGYTF; DNA: TGTGCCAGCAGCCCAAGTGGACAGGGTGACGGCTACACCTTC; size: few; J: TRBJ1-2; V: TRBV9; D: TRBD1
CDR3: CSVEVKSLGEQFF; DNA: TGCAGCGTTGAGGTGAAGTCCCTCGGTGAGCAGTTCTTC; size: many; J: TRBJ2-1; V: TRBV29-1; D: -
CDR3: CASSRRSGAETQYF; DNA: TGTGCCAGCAGTCGCAGATCGGGGGCAGAGACCCAGTACTTC; size: -; J: TRBJ2-5; V: TRBV7-3; D: -
CDR3: CATSGQYPGELFF; DNA: TGTGCCACCAGTGGACAGTACCCCGGGGAGCTGTTTTTT; size: few; J: TRBJ2-2; V: TRBV24-1; D: -